Each of the 19 T cell receptor beta chains below was sequenced from the same sample in a study of blood T cell repertoires in COVID-19. The protocol was immunoSEQ multiplex PCR, while the TCRdb copy is restricted to in-frame clones and leaves out a portion. The table shows about 260,000 clones, with roughly 87% occurring only once. The sequencing input was peripheral blood. Source of these receptors: a human donor in a cohort sampled during active COVID-19.

The rearrangement uses TRBV6-5 and TRBJ2-3; 10 nucleotides line up with TRBD1. The CDR3 sequence is 14 residues long. Unmatched junction bases numbered 6, after V lost 6 bases and J lost 6 bases. Germline values: CDR1 MNHEY, CDR2 SVGAGI. The CDR3 coding sequence is TGTGCCAGCAGCCGACAGGGGGCGTCGGATACGCAGTATTTT. This encodes CASSRQGASDTQYF.

A single count supports this clone. The chain carries TRBV6-1 and TRBJ1-5; D is unresolved. This CDR3 spans 17 amino acids. Germline V lookup: CDR1 MNHNS, CDR2 SASEGT. The V gene lost 1 base and the J gene lost 4 bases, with 17 bases spanning the gap. This CDR3 is CASSEVRGSRGNQPQHF. The CDR3 nucleotides read TGTGCCAGCAGTGAAGTACGAGGGAGTCGAGGTAATCAGCCCCAGCATTTT.

This chain uses TRBV7-6 with TRBJ2-5; D gene ambiguous. The CDR3 length is 14 residues. Between the trimmed V and J ends, which lost 5 bases and 0 bases, there was a span of 10 bases. CDR1 is SGHVS and CDR2 is FNYEAQ in the germline V gene. The CDR3 spells CASSRLRNQETQYF. In DNA, the CDR3 is TGTGCCAGCAGCCGACTGCGAAACCAAGAGACCCAGTACTTC.

The chain combines TRBV10-3 with TRBJ2-4; TRBD1 aligns across 8 bases. The J segment lost 8 bases and the V segment lost 11 bases, leaving 20 bases of the junction unmatched. Per the germline V gene, CDR1 is ENHRY and CDR2 is SYGVKD. The length of the CDR3 is 16 residues. CDR3 loop: CASQREAGQGSDIQYF. In nucleotides, the CDR3 is TGTGCCTCTCAGAGAGAAGCTGGACAGGGTTCTGACATTCAGTACTTC.

The V call is TRBV5-1, the J call TRBJ2-3, with D perhaps matching TRBD2 (6 bases). Trimming cost V 0 bases and J 1 base, with 12 bases left between them. Germline assignment: CDR1 SGHRS and CDR2 YFSETQ. The CDR3 covers 16 residues. The CDR3 DNA reads as TGCGCCAGCAGCTTGGCAGTAGCGGAAGGCACAGATACGCAGTATTTT. Protein sequence: CASSLAVAEGTDTQYF.

J is TRBJ2-1 and V is TRBV3-1 (or the pseudogene TRBV3-2), with 9 bases matching TRBD2. The CDR3 contains 16 residues. The V gene's germline CDR1 is LGHDT and CDR2 YNNKEL (reference sequence). V was clipped by 0 bases and J by 7 bases; unmatched bases: 7. CDR3 region: CASSQEERGVKNEQFF. DNA of the CDR3: TGTGCCAGCAGCCAAGAGGAGCGGGGGGTGAAAAATGAGCAGTTCTTC.

This chain joins TRBV24-1 and TRBJ2-3; 11 bases fit TRBD2. This CDR3 contains 14 residues. Trimming took 9 bases from V and 6 from J; bases not matched to a gene: 7. Germline lookup yields CDR1 KGHDR and CDR2 SFDVKD. CDR3 nucleotide sequence: TGTGCCACCGGACTAGCGGGCGCTGGGGATACGCAGTATTTT. This gives the protein CATGLAGAGDTQYF.

The CDR3 loop reads CASSIPRGYPETQYF. The CDR3 nucleotides are TGTGCCAGCAGCATCCCTCGCGGCTACCCAGAGACCCAGTACTTC. The chain couples TRBV11-2 to TRBJ2-5; D ambiguous. This CDR3 is 15 amino acids long. Per germline, CDR1 SGHAT and CDR2 FQNNGV. Trimming cost V 5 bases and J 4 bases, with 17 bases left between them.

The J gene is TRBJ1-2, the V gene TRBV6-5, with no clear D. V was clipped by 6 bases and J by 2 bases, with 16 bases between them. This CDR3 is built from 15 residues. CDR1 MNHEY and CDR2 SVGAGI come from the germline V gene. CDR3 DNA: TGTGCCAGCAGCCAGGCCGGATTAAGAAACTATGGCTACACCTTC. This sequence encodes CASSQAGLRNYGYTF.

V is TRBV6-5 and J is TRBJ1-3; 7 bases match TRBD1. CDR3 length: 13 amino acids. Germline trimming cut 6 bases from V and 3 bases from J; bases unmatched to any gene: 2. Germline V CDR1 and CDR2: MNHEY, SVGAGI. The CDR3 DNA reads as TGTGCCAGCAGCCAGGGGGATGGAAACACCATATATTTT. Translating it yields CASSQGDGNTIYF.

In its sample, this clone was seen once. This rearrangement joins TRBV15 to TRBJ1-5, with 7 bases matching TRBD1. The CDR3 has 17 residues. Trimming at V came to 1 base and at J to 2 bases, leaving 8 bases not matched to a gene. CDR1 LNHNV and CDR2 YYDKDF come from the germline V gene (reference sequence). CDR3 sequence reads: CATSRGTGAKGNQPQHF. The CDR3 bases are TGTGCCACCAGCAGAGGAACAGGGGCTAAGGGCAATCAGCCCCAGCATTTT.

The V gene is TRBV10-2, the J gene TRBJ2-7, with 7 bases aligning to TRBD2. Trimming removed 5 bases from V and 2 bases from J; junction bases left unmatched: 9. Germline CDR1 WSHSY, CDR2 SAAADI. The CDR3 length is 15 residues. CDR3 sequence: CASSPNPTSTYEQYF. The CDR3 bases are TGCGCCAGCAGTCCCAACCCGACTAGCACCTACGAGCAGTACTTC.

The V gene is TRBV11-2, the J gene TRBJ1-1; 7 positions match TRBD1. The trim removed 4 bases at V and 1 base at J, leaving 6 bases unmatched. CDR1 and CDR2 from the germline V gene are SGHAT and FQNNGV. This CDR3 region has 15 residues. CDR3 coding DNA: TGTGCCAGCAGCTATCTACAGGGGTGGAACACTGAAGCTTTCTTT. Translating it yields CASSYLQGWNTEAFF. Variable domain in full (rest from reference TRBV11-2 and TRBJ1-1): EAGVAQSPRYKIIEKRQSVAFWCNPISGHATLYWYQQILGQGPKLLIQFQNNGVVDDSQLPKDRFSAERLKGVDSTLKIQPAKLEDSAVYLCASSYLQGWNTEAFFGQGTRLTVV.

The chain carries TRBV7-8 and TRBJ1-1; TRBD1 might be the D (6 bases). V lost 5 bases and J lost 0, with 16 bases in between. Germline V lookup: CDR1 SGHVS, CDR2 FQNEAQ. The CDR3 is made up of 16 amino acids. The DNA of the CDR3 is TGTGCCAGCAGCCGAGGACAGCAGACCATGAACACTGAAGCTTTCTTT. Its protein is CASSRGQQTMNTEAFF.

This clone was recorded only once. The rearrangement links TRBV5-5 to TRBJ1-2; unclear D gene. V lost 2 bases and J 2 bases, leaving 7 bases between the germline ends. CDR3 length: 13 amino acids. Looked up from germline, CDR1 is SGHKS and CDR2 is YYEKEE (reference sequence). CDR3 amino acids: CASSLSLNYGYTF. Here the CDR3 DNA reads TGTGCCAGCAGCTTATCACTAAACTATGGCTACACCTTC.

The rearrangement joins TRBV9 to TRBJ2-7; 7 positions agree with TRBD1. Germline lookup yields CDR1 SGDLS and CDR2 YYNGEE. V lost 4 bases to trimming and J lost 4 bases; unmatched junction nucleotides: 8. The CDR3 has 14 residues. The CDR3 region has the DNA TGTGCCAGCAGCTCAGGTGGGACAGTATACGAGCAGTACTTC. Translating it yields CASSSGGTVYEQYF. The full variable domain, rest sourced from reference TRBV9 and TRBJ2-7, is DSGVTQTPKHLITATGQRVTLRCSPRSGDLSVYWYQQSLDQGLQFLIQYYNGEERAKGNILERFSAQQFPDLHSELNLSSLELGDSALYFCASSSGGTVYEQYFGPGTRLTVT.

As concerns this clone: This specimen includes other DNA sequences encoding the same CDR3. V is TRBV9 and J is TRBJ2-7; 8 nucleotides align to TRBD1. Looked up from germline, CDR1 is SGDLS and CDR2 is YYNGEE. Germline trimming cut 0 bases from V and 3 bases from J; bases unmatched to any gene: 2. The CDR3 totals 14 residues. CDR3: CASSVGGTGYEQYF. The CDR3 DNA follows: TGTGCCAGCAGCGTAGGAGGGACAGGCTACGAGCAGTACTTC.

The chain uses TRBV19 and TRBJ2-2, with 12 bases fitting TRBD2. Germline CDR1 and CDR2: LNHDA and SQIVND (reference sequence). The CDR3 loop spans 18 amino acids. V shed 0 bases, J shed 5 bases, and the junction held 7 bases outside the gene matches. Written as DNA, the CDR3 is TGTGCCAGTAGTATAGAGCCTAGCGGGGGGGCGCGGACCGGGGAGCTGTTTTTT. Its translation is CASSIEPSGGARTGELFF.

The gene calls are TRBV6-2 or TRBV6-3 and TRBJ2-1; a possible D gene is TRBD1 (6 bases). The V end was cut by 0 bases, the J end by 3 bases, with 9 bases between. CDR3 size: 15 residues. Germline V gene lookup returns CDR1 MNHEY and CDR2 SVGEGT. CDR3 DNA: TGTGCCAGCAGTTACTCCCTAGGGGGCTACAATGAGCAGTTCTTC. Its protein is CASSYSLGGYNEQFF.